The T cell receptor beta chain described here comes from a study of identical twins (dated by TCRdb to the mid-2010s). For the wider study: The study deep-sequenced TCR alpha and beta repertoires from monozygotic twins, unrelated adults of various ages and cord blood to test whether fetal clonotypes persist. Replicate twin experiments were performed at different times using different library preparation protocols to rule out contamination.

For CDR1 and CDR2, the germline V gene lists KGHSH and LQKENI. The CDR3, from cysteine to phenylalanine, totals 15 residues. This entry keeps only the CDR3 DNA: 45 bases, framed from base 1. Paper-wide results and their limitations: Out-of-frame TCR alpha sharing in monozygotic twins was systematically underestimated by recombination models, whereas sharing between unrelated individuals was in agreement with the recombination models. Because the same donors could not be followed over many years, conclusions were based on cross-sectional statistical analysis. Compared with coincidental sharing between unrelated individuals, out-of-frame TCR alpha sequences shared between twins had an excess of sequences with low generation probability. Abundant cord blood beta clonotypes carried fewer insertions; young adult naive repertoires showed a weaker similar trend, while memory repertoires showed none. Zero-insertion analyses could be partly confounded by invariant T cells such as MAIT and iNKT, though diverse VJ usage argued against such confounding for most clonotypes. A weaker excess of twin sharing was found in beta out-of-frame sequences because the signal-to-noise ratio was lowered by fewer shared sequences.

Every donor was a healthy Caucasian. Three pairs of female monozygotic twins, all aged roughly 18 to 29 years, were included in the twin cohort. The RNA used for TCR libraries was isolated from peripheral blood mononuclear cells. Library preparation employed 5' RACE. The sequencer was an Illumina HiSeq 2000. Template switching introduced a universal primer binding site; the final cDNA contained a unique molecular identifier, enabling accurate counting of TCR cDNA molecules. Specific primers in the conserved constant-segment region were used to synthesize first-strand cDNA for TCR alpha and beta chains. To control for contamination, every cDNA library was double barcoded, receiving both a SMART-Mk sample barcode and Illumina barcodes. Two successive PCR steps introduced TruSeq adapter sequences along with Illumina sample barcodes. The Illumina HiSeq platform was used with custom primers to sequence TCR alpha and beta cDNA libraries. The study's processing was this. MiGEC was used to process raw reads and extract unique molecular identifiers, and MiXCR was used to find CDR3 positions. Recombination models were inferred per individual with the repgenHMM and IGoR tools using an EM algorithm. Shared clonotype analysis was performed with the tcR package in R, normalizing sharing by the product of cloneset sizes. To study raw recombination without the effects of thymic and clonal selection, out-of-frame nonproductive sequences were analyzed. The public sequencing data were trimmed at Q25 with fastp and processed into clonotypes with MiXCR by TCRdb, which kept only in-frame beta chains. Rows with one shared CDR3 protein collapse into an entry with the most common genes and DNA. The V and J calls come from TCRdb's annotation, not from the publication. For this sample there are roughly 570,000 distinct CDR3 sequences; more than 9% appear just once. Together, the top ten hold roughly 3% of the sample.

There are a few counts of this clonotype. This clone's antigen is unknown. This may come from a read error, since a much larger clone is one base off. These data also formed part of another study, on yellow fever vaccine responses in identical twins. As described in the second report: According to the authors, in identical twins the way T cells responded to vaccination appeared partly convergent and partly personalized. In identical twins, the study followed T cell clones that responded to the vaccine with precision.

The specimen was PBMCs. This clonotype was sampled from a woman in her late teens or twenties in good health. The receptor chain draws on TRBV18 and TRBJ1-6; the D gene lacks a confident call. The DNA sequence is given as TGTGCCGGCTCACCACCGGTGCCAGCAAATTCACCCCTCCACTTT. The encoded protein is CAGSPPVPANSPLHF.